This TCR beta chain is drawn from a study of shared clonotypes between healthy human individuals. The DNA input per sorted-subset replicate PCR was roughly 0.2 ug, corresponding to 28,000 or so T cell genomes. Generated by immunoSEQ multiplex PCR, the TCRdb table keeps only in-frame clones and is missing some. This table holds about 1 million clones, around 75% found once. This clone was seen only a few times. Among the donors, all were Caucasian adults who lived in Nashville, Tennessee. Looked up from germline, CDR1 is MNHNY and CDR2 is SVGAGI (reference sequence). This CDR3 is 14 amino acids long. The V segment lost 5 bases and the J segment 6 bases; nucleotides outside the gene matches: 7.

The sequence came from a man between 18 and 29 years old in good health. Sequences were obtained from memory CD4+ T cells sorted from blood. The subset: CD45RA-negative fraction. The chain couples TRBV6-6 to TRBJ1-1, with 9 bases lining up with TRBD1. CDR3 DNA: TGTGCCAGCAGTCGACAGGGGGAAAAGGCTGAAGCTTTCTTT. This encodes CASSRQGEKAEAFF.